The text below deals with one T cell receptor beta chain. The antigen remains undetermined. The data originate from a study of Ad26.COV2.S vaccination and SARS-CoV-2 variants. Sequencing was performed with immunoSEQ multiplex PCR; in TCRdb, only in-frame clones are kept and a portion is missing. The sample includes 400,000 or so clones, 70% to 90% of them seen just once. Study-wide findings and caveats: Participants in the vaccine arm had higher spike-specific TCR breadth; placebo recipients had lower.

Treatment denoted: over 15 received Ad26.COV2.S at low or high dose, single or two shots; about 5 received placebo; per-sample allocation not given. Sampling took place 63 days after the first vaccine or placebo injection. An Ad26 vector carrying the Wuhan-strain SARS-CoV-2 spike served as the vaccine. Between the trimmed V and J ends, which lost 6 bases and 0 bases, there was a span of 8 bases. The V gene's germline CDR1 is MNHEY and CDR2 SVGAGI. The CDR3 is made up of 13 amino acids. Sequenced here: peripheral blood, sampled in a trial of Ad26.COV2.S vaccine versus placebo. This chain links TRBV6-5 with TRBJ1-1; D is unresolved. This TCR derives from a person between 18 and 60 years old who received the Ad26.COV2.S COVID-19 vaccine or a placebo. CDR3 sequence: CASSRSLNTEAFF. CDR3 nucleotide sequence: TGTGCCAGCAGCCGGTCCCTGAACACTGAAGCTTTCTTT.